This T cell receptor beta chain was documented in a study of PD-1 blockade in mismatch repair-deficient tumors. CDR1 is MNHNS and CDR2 is SASEGT in the germline V gene. Germline trimming cut 3 bases from V and 1 base from J; bases unmatched to any gene: 8. This CDR3 spans 20 amino acids. Clones were read by immunoSEQ multiplex PCR, and TCRdb kept only the in-frame ones, dropping some. This table holds 100,000 to 150,000 clones, around 86% found once. The TCR comes from an adult with mismatch repair-deficient cancer. The chain links TRBV6-1 to TRBJ2-6; TRBD2 matches 14 bases. Sequenced material: peripheral blood, taken 44 weeks after starting pembrolizumab. The CDR3 loop reads CASSDPGLAGANSGANVLTF. The CDR3 coding sequence is TGTGCCAGCAGTGATCCGGGACTAGCGGGAGCGAATTCTGGGGCCAACGTCCTGACTTTC.